This T cell receptor beta chain was recovered during a study of control samples from healthy donors and cancer patients. Germline trimming cut 3 bases from V and 6 bases from J; bases unmatched to any gene: 17. The CDR3 sequence is 18 residues long. From germline, CDR1 is LNHDA and CDR2 SQIVND (reference sequence). This clone was observed a few times. This table comes from immunoSEQ multiplex PCR, and its TCRdb copy is limited to in-frame clones, with some not included. The sample consists of 40,000 to 55,000 clones, under 95% of them appearing once. V gene TRBV19 combines with J gene TRBJ1-5, with 7 bases matching TRBD1. This TCR was sampled from a middle-aged woman with head and neck cancer. The sample consisted of PBMCs. For the CDR3, the DNA is TGTGCCAGTAGTATTCGACCAACAGGGGCGGGCGTCGGTCAGCCCCAGCATTTT. Residues: CASSIRPTGAGVGQPQHF.